This is a list of T cell receptor beta chains from one sample in a study of T cell repertoires in cytomegalovirus infection. TCRdb redid the calling of the reads with MiXCR, one entry per CDR3 protein. The sample has over 120,000 distinct CDR3 sequences, approximately 30% seen once. These TCRs' antigens remain unknown. Sequences were derived from CD8+ T cells from cultured PBMCs, sampled from culture after CMV antigen stimulation. Source of these receptors: a human donor in good health (CMV status not recorded). Some clones in this sample may be carry-over from other donors' samples. Both conserved end residues are part of each CDR3. The order of the fields is J gene, V gene, clone size, D gene, CDR3 DNA, CDR3 protein. A D gene is named only where the DNA matches it firmly. Only some rows state a clone size, as once, few, many or a class for expanded clones.

J gene: TRBJ2-5
V gene: TRBV7-9
clone size: few
D gene: TRBD1
CDR3 DNA: TGTGCCAGCAGCCCCGCCGGACAGGGGACGGAGACCCAGTACTTC
CDR3 protein: CASSPAGQGTETQYF

J gene: TRBJ2-7
V gene: TRBV12-3/TRBV12-4
clone size: -
D gene: -
CDR3 DNA: TGTGCCAGCAGGCCACAGGGCCGGCACGAGCAGTACTTC
CDR3 protein: CASRPQGRHEQYF

J gene: TRBJ1-5
V gene: TRBV25-1
clone size: -
D gene: -
CDR3 DNA: TGTGCCAGCAGTGAATGGGGGGATCAGCCCCAGCATTTT
CDR3 protein: CASSEWGDQPQHF

J gene: TRBJ2-7
V gene: TRBV20-1
clone size: -
D gene: TRBD1
CDR3 DNA: TGCAGTGCTTTTCCGGGACAGGGGGCCTACGAGCAGTACTTC
CDR3 protein: CSAFPGQGAYEQYF

J gene: TRBJ2-7
V gene: TRBV12-3/TRBV12-4
clone size: -
D gene: -
CDR3 DNA: TGTGCCAGCAGTAACCAGGACGAGCAGTACTTC
CDR3 protein: CASSNQDEQYF

J gene: TRBJ1-1
V gene: TRBV2
clone size: many
D gene: TRBD1
CDR3 DNA: TGTGCCAGCAGCAACTCCGACAGGGAGGGTGTCACTGAAGCTTTCTTT
CDR3 protein: CASSNSDREGVTEAFF

J gene: TRBJ2-1
V gene: TRBV7-6
clone size: few
D gene: TRBD2
CDR3 DNA: TGTGCCAGCAGCCGCGGGGGAATAAGGGATGAGCAGTTCTTC
CDR3 protein: CASSRGGIRDEQFF

J gene: TRBJ2-7
V gene: TRBV2
clone size: -
D gene: -
CDR3 DNA: TGTGCTAGTCTTTCCGGGGTTCGTTCGTACGAGCAGTACTTC
CDR3 protein: CASLSGVRSYEQYF

J gene: TRBJ2-7
V gene: TRBV4-1
clone size: -
D gene: TRBD1
CDR3 DNA: TGCGCCAGCAGCCAAGATGCGGGTTCAGGGGGAAACGAGCAGTACTTC
CDR3 protein: CASSQDAGSGGNEQYF

J gene: TRBJ2-5
V gene: TRBV12-3/TRBV12-4
clone size: -
D gene: -
CDR3 DNA: TGTGCCAGCAGTTTACCCCTGGCCGGATGGGGTTTCCAAGAGACCCAGTACTTC
CDR3 protein: CASSLPLAGWGFQETQYF

J gene: TRBJ2-1
V gene: TRBV12-3/TRBV12-4
clone size: -
D gene: -
CDR3 DNA: TGTGCCAGCAGTTTTTGGGAGTCCTACAATGAGCAGTTCTTC
CDR3 protein: CASSFWESYNEQFF

J gene: TRBJ2-1
V gene: TRBV5-6
clone size: -
D gene: -
CDR3 DNA: TGTGCCAGCAGCGCGGGACAGTACAATGAGCAGTTCTTC
CDR3 protein: CASSAGQYNEQFF

J gene: TRBJ1-1
V gene: TRBV19
clone size: -
D gene: -
CDR3 DNA: TGTGCCAGTAGATTGGGGAACACTGAAGCTCTCTTT
CDR3 protein: CASRLGNTEALF

J gene: TRBJ2-5
V gene: TRBV6-6
clone size: -
D gene: -
CDR3 DNA: TGTGCCAGCAGAGCTTCGGAATCCCTCGGGGAGACCCAGTACTTC
CDR3 protein: CASRASESLGETQYF

J gene: TRBJ1-1
V gene: TRBV4-1
clone size: -
D gene: -
CDR3 DNA: TGCGCCAGCAGCCATGGGGGGTTTATGAACACTGAAGCTTTCTTT
CDR3 protein: CASSHGGFMNTEAFF

J gene: TRBJ1-4
V gene: TRBV7-4
clone size: once
D gene: -
CDR3 DNA: TGTGCCAGCAGCCCGGTCAGGGCAACTAATGAAAAACTGTTTTTT
CDR3 protein: CASSPVRATNEKLFF

J gene: TRBJ2-3
V gene: TRBV12-3/TRBV12-4
clone size: -
D gene: TRBD2
CDR3 DNA: TGTGCCAGCAGTCCCCTGCGGGGGGGGGTGGCAGATACGCAGTATTTT
CDR3 protein: CASSPLRGGVADTQYF

J gene: TRBJ2-2
V gene: TRBV6-5
clone size: -
D gene: -
CDR3 DNA: TGTGCCAGCAGTTACTCGTACTCGGGGTACACCGGGGAGCTGTTTTTT
CDR3 protein: CASSYSYSGYTGELFF

J gene: TRBJ2-1
V gene: TRBV5-6
clone size: few
D gene: -
CDR3 DNA: TGTGCCAGCAGCTTTATCCCGAGCTCCTACAATGAGCAGTTCTTC
CDR3 protein: CASSFIPSSYNEQFF

J gene: TRBJ2-5
V gene: TRBV7-8
clone size: many
D gene: TRBD2
CDR3 DNA: TGTGCCAGCAGCCGCGGACTAGCGGGGGGAGAGACCCAGTACTTC
CDR3 protein: CASSRGLAGGETQYF

J gene: TRBJ1-1
V gene: TRBV18
clone size: -
D gene: TRBD1
CDR3 DNA: TGTGCCAGCCAAGGGGACAGCCCTGTATCTGAAGCTTTCTTT
CDR3 protein: CASQGDSPVSEAFF

J gene: TRBJ1-2
V gene: TRBV4-1
clone size: few
D gene: TRBD1
CDR3 DNA: TGCGCCAGCAGCCAAGAGTCAGGGGGCTATGGCTACACCTTC
CDR3 protein: CASSQESGGYGYTF

J gene: TRBJ2-7
V gene: TRBV6-1
clone size: many
D gene: TRBD1
CDR3 DNA: TGTGCCAGCACCTGGACAGGGTCCTACGAGCAGTACTTC
CDR3 protein: CASTWTGSYEQYF

J gene: TRBJ2-1
V gene: TRBV2
clone size: -
D gene: TRBD2
CDR3 DNA: TGTGCCAGCAGTGAAGAGGCTAGCGGCTACAATGAGCAGTTCTTC
CDR3 protein: CASSEEASGYNEQFF

J gene: TRBJ2-1
V gene: TRBV7-8
clone size: many
D gene: -
CDR3 DNA: TGTGCCAGCAGCCCTTCGGGCGGGATACCCGTAAGCTCCTACAATGAGCAGTTCTTC
CDR3 protein: CASSPSGGIPVSSYNEQFF